Listed here is a single TCR beta chain. Antigen: not known. Building the TCR beta libraries relied on iRepertoire HTBI primers, and CDR3 regions underwent Arm-PCR. TCRdb re-derived calls from the multiplex PCR reads in MiXCR, one entry per CDR3 protein. The data show some 440,000 distinct CDR3 sequences, about a fifth seen once. The germline V gene encodes CDR1 KGHDR and CDR2 SFDVKD. The CDR3 extends over 14 amino acids. Trimming cost V 10 bases and J 0 bases, with 15 bases left between them. This sample stems from a study of regulatory T cells in long-lasting Graves disease. Time point of the sample: persistent/refractory GD, antithyroid drugs over 5 years with positive TRAb. With RNA extracted from PBMCs as input, the TCR library was made. Approximately 8.3 milliliters of peripheral blood went into EDTA tubes. Study outcomes and limitations: Limited sample numbers may have lowered accuracy.

Here the sequenced sample was peripheral blood mononuclear cells (PBMCs), taken when the disease was refractory, from a patient treated with antithyroid drugs. The sequence was collected from a female donor with Graves disease. The rearrangement uses TRBV24-1 and TRBJ2-7; D unclear. The CDR3 is CATCYRGSSYEQYF. The CDR3 nucleotides read TGTGCCACTTGTTACCGCGGAAGCTCCTACGAGCAGTACTTC.